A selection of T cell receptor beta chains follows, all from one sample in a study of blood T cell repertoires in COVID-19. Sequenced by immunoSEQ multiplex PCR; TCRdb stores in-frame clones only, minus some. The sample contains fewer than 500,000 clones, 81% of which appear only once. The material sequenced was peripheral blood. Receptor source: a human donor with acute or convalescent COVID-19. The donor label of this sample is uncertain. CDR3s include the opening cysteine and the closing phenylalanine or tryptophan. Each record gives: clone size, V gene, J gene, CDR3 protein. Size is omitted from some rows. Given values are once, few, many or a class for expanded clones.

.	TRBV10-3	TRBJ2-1	CASSVTGGSSSSYNEQFF
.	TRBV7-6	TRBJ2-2	CASSLMEGVGTSGGPHGELFF
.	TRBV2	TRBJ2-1	CASKWRTGFSNEQFF
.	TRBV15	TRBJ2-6	CATSPQRSGANVLTF
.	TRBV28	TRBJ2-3	CASSSGLTTDTQYF
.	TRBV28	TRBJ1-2	CASSLSDRVYGYTF
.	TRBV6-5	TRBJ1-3	CASRGTGRNTIYF
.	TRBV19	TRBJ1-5	CASSVEVGGQPQHF
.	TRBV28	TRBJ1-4	CASRDSIEKLFF
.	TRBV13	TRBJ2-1	CASSPSTSGGANEQFF
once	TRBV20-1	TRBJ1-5	CSASRGIHQPQHF
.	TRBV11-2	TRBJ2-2	CASSSDRVGTGELFF
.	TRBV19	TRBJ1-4	CASRPTGAANKKLFF
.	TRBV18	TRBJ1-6	CASSLGVNSPLHF
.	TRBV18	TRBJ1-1	CASSTEQGTHTEAFF
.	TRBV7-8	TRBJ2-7	CASSPPRAGRYEQYF
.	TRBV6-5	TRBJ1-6	CASSKEWSSPLHF
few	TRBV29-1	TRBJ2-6	CSVGEDRGRSGANVLTF
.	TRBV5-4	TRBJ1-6	CASSHESTALNSPLHF
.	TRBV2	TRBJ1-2	CASREGRPGYTF